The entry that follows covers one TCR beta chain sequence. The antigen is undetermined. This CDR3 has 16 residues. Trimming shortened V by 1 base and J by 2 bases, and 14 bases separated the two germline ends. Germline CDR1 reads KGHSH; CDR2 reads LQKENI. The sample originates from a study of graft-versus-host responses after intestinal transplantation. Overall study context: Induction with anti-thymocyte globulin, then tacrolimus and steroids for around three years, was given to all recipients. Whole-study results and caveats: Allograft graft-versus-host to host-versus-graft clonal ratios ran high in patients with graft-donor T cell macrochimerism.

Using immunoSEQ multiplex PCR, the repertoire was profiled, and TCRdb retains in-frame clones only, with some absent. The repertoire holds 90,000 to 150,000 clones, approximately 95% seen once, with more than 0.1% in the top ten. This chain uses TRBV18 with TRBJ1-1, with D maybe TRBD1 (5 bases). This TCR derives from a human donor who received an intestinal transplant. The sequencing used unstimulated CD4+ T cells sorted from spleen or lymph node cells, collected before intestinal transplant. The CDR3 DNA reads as TGTGCCAGCTCACCACTACCCCACGGGGCCAACACTGAAGCTTTCTTT. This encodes CASSPLPHGANTEAFF.